The present T cell receptor beta chain was sequenced within a study of blood T cell repertoires in COVID-19 (dated by TCRdb to about 2020). With respect to the entire study: Collaborator samples came from the United States, Italy and Spain and covered acute and convalescent phases of COVID-19. The material from the prospective study consisted of cDNA or gDNA derived from T cells, B-cell-depleted T cells, or PBMCs. The dataset comprised deeply sampled blood TCRbeta repertoires from subjects exposed to, actively infected with, or recovered from COVID-19. A freely available public database, intended as a resource for researchers studying the immune response to SARS-CoV-2, is where the repertoires were released. Samples came from the ongoing ImmuneRACE study (first 160 participants) plus 1,254 subjects from 6 global collaborators. Sample metadata almost always included a de-identified subject ID, COVID-19 status, age in years and sex. Where available, HLA class I and class II types were taken from metadata supplied by the sample provider and were not determined by assay-based typing.

V sheds 4 bases and J sheds 4 bases, leaving 15 bases between their ends. The CDR3 goes from the cysteine to the phenylalanine over 15 residues. CDR3 DNA only is kept here, 45 bases in frame from base 1. According to the germline V gene, CDR1 reads MNHEY and CDR2 reads SVGEGT. This clone appeared a single time. Its specific antigen is unknown. Base qualities were left out, and no much larger clone turns up one base away. Participants in the prospective study were enrolled through a virtual design, were aged roughly 18 to 100 years, and lived in 24 United States geographic areas. In the prospective study, cohorts were assigned on the basis of participant-reported clinical history obtained from a screening survey and a study questionnaire. Recovered participants in ImmuneRACE Cohort 3 were defined as having two consecutive negative NP/OP PCR tests, clearance from a healthcare professional, or resolution of symptoms. In the prospective study, mobile phlebotomists collected whole blood, serum and a nasopharyngeal or oropharyngeal swab from each participant. Participants in the prospective study had the option to provide additional blood draws and questionnaires over an approximately 2-month period. Blood samples from the prospective study were shipped frozen or at room temperature prior to DNA extraction.

TCRbeta CDR3 regions were amplified from genomic DNA using the immunoSEQ Assay, a bias-controlled multiplex PCR. On the study's bioinformatics: Nucleated cell counts per sample were estimated from amplification of reference gene primers within the assay. To quantify the absolute abundance of each unique TCRbeta CDR3 rearrangement, sequence reads were collapsed and filtered. For each sample, productive Simpson clonality was calculated as the square root of Simpson's diversity index over productive rearrangements. TCRdb limited this immuneACCESS table to in-frame rearrangements with V and J called. A share of clones is missing; checked studies link under half to unresolved V genes, and the rest is unexplained. V and J calls and clone size follow that table, whereas D and trimming were derived from the DNA. The table for this sample lists approximately 500,000 clones; over 75% of them were counted only once. About 2% of the sample rests with the top ten.

Results and caveats for the whole study, not just this receptor: The amount of clinical and demographic metadata varied by source and participant and was provided uncurated.

The chain is encoded by TRBV6-2 or TRBV6-3 joined to TRBJ2-3, with the D gene not clear enough to name. Sequencing used PBMCs or T cells enriched from blood (not recorded which). The clonotype was recovered from a woman aged 40 to 50 who had recovered from COVID-19. CDR3 sequence: CASSSRSVPPDTQYF. The bases read TGTGCCAGCAGTTCTCGGTCGGTCCCGCCAGATACGCAGTATTTT.